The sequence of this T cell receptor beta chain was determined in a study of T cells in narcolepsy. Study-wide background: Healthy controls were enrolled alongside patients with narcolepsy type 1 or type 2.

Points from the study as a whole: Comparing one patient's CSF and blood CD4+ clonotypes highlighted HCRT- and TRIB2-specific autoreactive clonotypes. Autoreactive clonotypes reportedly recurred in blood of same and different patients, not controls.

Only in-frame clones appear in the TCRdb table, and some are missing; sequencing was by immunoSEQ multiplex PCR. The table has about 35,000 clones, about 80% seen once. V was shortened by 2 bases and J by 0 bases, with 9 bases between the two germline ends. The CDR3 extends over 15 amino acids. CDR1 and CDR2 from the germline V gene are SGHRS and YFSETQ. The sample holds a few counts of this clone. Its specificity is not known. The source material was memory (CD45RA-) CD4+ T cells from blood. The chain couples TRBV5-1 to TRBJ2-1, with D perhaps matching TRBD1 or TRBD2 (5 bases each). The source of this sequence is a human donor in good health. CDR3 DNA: TGCGCCAGCAGCTTTGTGGGGGACTCCTACAATGAGCAGTTCTTC. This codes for CASSFVGDSYNEQFF. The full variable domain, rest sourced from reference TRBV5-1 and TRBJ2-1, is KAGVTQTPRYLIKTRGQQVTLSCSPISGHRSVSWYQQTPGQGLQFLFEYFSETQRNKGNFPGRFSGRQFSNSRSEMNVSTLELGDSALYLCASSFVGDSYNEQFFGPGTRLTVL.